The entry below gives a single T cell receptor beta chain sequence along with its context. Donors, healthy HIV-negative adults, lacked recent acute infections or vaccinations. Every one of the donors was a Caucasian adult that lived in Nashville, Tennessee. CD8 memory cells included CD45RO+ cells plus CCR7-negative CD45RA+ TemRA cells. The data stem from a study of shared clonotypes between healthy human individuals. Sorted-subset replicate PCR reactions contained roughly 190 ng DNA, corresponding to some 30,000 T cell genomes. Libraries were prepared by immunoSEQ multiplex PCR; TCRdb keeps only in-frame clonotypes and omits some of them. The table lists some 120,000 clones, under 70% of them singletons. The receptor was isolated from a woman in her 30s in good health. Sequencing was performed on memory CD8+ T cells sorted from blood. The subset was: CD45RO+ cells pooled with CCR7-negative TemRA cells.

CDR3 amino acids: CASSPRADQPQHF. CDR3 bases: TGTGCCAGCTCACCACGCGCGGATCAGCCCCAGCATTTT. The chain carries TRBV18 and TRBJ1-5; D not resolved. CDR1 is KGHSH and CDR2 is LQKENI in the germline V gene. The CDR3 is made up of 13 amino acids. Trimming stripped 1 base from V and 5 bases from J, with 6 bases between.